This is a list of T cell receptor beta chains from one sample in a study of preoperative IRX-2 immunotherapy in early breast cancer. Measured with immunoSEQ multiplex PCR; TCRdb has only the in-frame clones, and not every one. This repertoire shows more than 35,000 clones, 70% to 85% found once; its top ten account for more than 0.9%. The material sequenced was tumor tissue, taken after IRX-2 immunotherapy. Every receptor here comes from a human donor with breast cancer. The CDR3 runs from the conserved cysteine through the conserved F or W. D genes are given only for firm matches. Size values are once, few and many counts, or a class for expanded clones, and some rows have none.

J gene,V gene,clone size,D gene,CDR3 protein,CDR3 DNA
TRBJ2-2,TRBV11-3,.,.,CASSLVVSTTSTGELFF,TGTGCCAGCAGCTTAGTTGTCTCCACGACCAGCACCGGGGAGCTGTTTTTT
TRBJ2-3,TRBV15,.,TRBD1,CATSSLTGTTDTQYF,TGTGCCACCAGCAGTCTGACAGGGACCACAGATACGCAGTATTTT
TRBJ2-3,TRBV6-8,.,.,CASSQVPDTQYF,TGTGCCAGCAGTCAGGTCCCAGATACGCAGTATTTT
TRBJ2-7,TRBV11-3,.,TRBD1,CASSLTGGADHEQYF,TGTGCCAGCAGCTTGACAGGGGGCGCGGACCACGAGCAGTACTTC
TRBJ2-7,TRBV9,.,TRBD1,CASSYRAGQGYEQYF,TGTGCCAGCAGTTATCGGGCGGGACAGGGTTACGAGCAGTACTTC
TRBJ2-4,TRBV22-1,once,.,CASSGFTGDLNIQYF,TGTGCCAGCAGTGGCTTTACGGGAGACTTAAACATTCAGTACTTC
TRBJ1-1,TRBV10-2,.,TRBD1,CASSESTGGRGTEAFF,TGCGCCAGCAGTGAGTCCACAGGGGGCAGGGGCACTGAAGCTTTCTTT
TRBJ1-1,TRBV5-1,.,TRBD1,CASSTGQANTEAFF,TGCGCCAGCAGCACCGGACAGGCAAACACTGAAGCTTTCTTT
TRBJ1-5,TRBV7-7,.,.,CASSFQDGGNQPQHF,TGTGCCAGCAGCTTCCAGGACGGGGGCAATCAGCCCCAGCATTTT
TRBJ1-3,TRBV10-3,.,.,CAISESLAQNTIYF,TGTGCCATCAGTGAGTCGTTGGCGCAAAACACCATATATTTT
TRBJ2-3,TRBV7-7,.,.,CASSFLDYHTDTQYF,TGTGCCAGCAGCTTTCTGGACTATCACACAGATACGCAGTATTTT
TRBJ2-7,TRBV11-3,.,TRBD1,CASSWGTGGDKSYEQYF,TGTGCCAGCAGCTGGGGGACAGGGGGCGACAAGTCCTACGAGCAGTACTTC
TRBJ1-2,TRBV18,.,.,CASLTRTDDGYTF,TGTGCCAGCTTAACCAGGACAGACGATGGCTACACCTTC
TRBJ2-2,TRBV6-7,.,TRBD2,CASSEFLAGELTGELFF,TGTGCCAGCAGTGAATTCCTAGCGGGGGAGCTCACCGGGGAGCTGTTTTTT
TRBJ1-5,TRBV6-8,once,TRBD1,CASSQNRGSNQPQHF,TGTGCCAGCAGCCAAAACAGGGGTAGCAATCAGCCCCAGCATTTT
TRBJ1-3,TRBV6-8,.,TRBD1,CASSIAQGSTWNTIYF,TGTGCCAGCAGCATTGCACAGGGGAGTACGTGGAACACCATATATTTT
TRBJ1-3,TRBV6-8,.,.,CASRQTAEGNTIYF,TGTGCCAGCAGACAGACGGCAGAGGGAAACACCATATATTTT
TRBJ2-1,TRBV12-1,.,.,CASSLEWGPHNEQFF,TGTGCCAGCAGCTTGGAGTGGGGACCGCACAATGAGCAGTTCTTC